This passage covers 8 T cell receptor beta chains from one sample sequenced in a study of PD-1 blockade in mismatch repair-deficient tumors. The protocol was immunoSEQ multiplex PCR, while the TCRdb copy is restricted to in-frame clones and leaves out a portion. The table records about 68,000 clones, 78% of them present only once. The sequencing here drew on peripheral blood, taken 2 weeks after starting pembrolizumab. Receptors originate from an adult with mismatch repair-deficient cancer.

The J gene is TRBJ2-7, the V gene TRBV2; 7 bases match TRBD1. V lost 7 bases to trimming and J lost 3 bases; unmatched junction nucleotides: 3. The germline V gene encodes CDR1 SNHLY and CDR2 FYNNEI. CDR3 length: 12 residues. In DNA, the CDR3 is TGTGCCAGCAATCGGGACAGCTACGAGCAGTACTTC. Protein product: CASNRDSYEQYF. The full variable domain, in which reference TRBV2 and TRBJ2-7 provide the parts outside the CDR3, is EPEVTQTPSHQVTQMGQEVILRCVPISNHLYFYWYRQILGQKVEFLVSFYNNEISEKSEIFDDQFSVERPDGSNFTLKIRSTKLEDSAMYFCASNRDSYEQYFGPGTRLTVT.

This chain joins TRBV18 and TRBJ2-1; TRBD2 aligns across 8 bases. This CDR3 is built from 17 residues. The V gene end was trimmed by 3 bases and the J gene end by 7 bases; junction bases not matched to a gene: 14. CDR1 is KGHSH, CDR2 LQKENI, per germline. The CDR3 bases are TGTGCCAGCTCACCCCGTGGGGCGGGAGGATTGCGAAATGAGCAGTTCTTC. This sequence encodes CASSPRGAGGLRNEQFF.

The chain couples TRBV6-5 to TRBJ2-7, with D possibly being TRBD2 (6 bases). The CDR3 contains 14 residues. With 7 bases removed from V and 7 bases from J, the gap between germline ends came to 20 bases. Germline CDR1 reads MNHEY; CDR2 reads SVGAGI. Here the CDR3 reads CASTEGPARGEQYF. Written as DNA, the CDR3 is TGTGCCAGCACGGAGGGACCCGCTAGGGGAGAGCAGTACTTC.

This rearrangement joins TRBV10-3 to TRBJ2-7, with 11 nucleotides matching TRBD1. The V gene end was trimmed by 3 bases and the J gene end by 5 bases; junction bases not matched to a gene: 9. Germline-derived CDR1 and CDR2 are ENHRY and SYGVKD. CDR3 length equals 16 residues. CDR3 protein: CAISEPGTGGKNEQYF. The CDR3 nucleotides read TGTGCCATCAGTGAACCCGGGACAGGGGGTAAAAACGAGCAGTACTTC.

At least ten counts were recorded for this clone. The J gene is TRBJ1-1, the V gene TRBV20-1; D perhaps matches TRBD1 (6 bases). The CDR3 has 11 residues. The V gene's germline CDR1 is DFQATT and CDR2 SNEGSKA (reference sequence). V was cut by 6 bases and J by 7 bases, with 12 bases left in between. This chain's CDR3 is CSAKGGNEAFF. CDR3 DNA sequence: TGCAGTGCAAAGGGGGGAAATGAAGCTTTCTTT.

The chain couples TRBV19 to TRBJ2-7; 12 bases align to TRBD2. This CDR3 has 15 amino acids. Germline CDR1 LNHDA, CDR2 SQIVND (reference sequence). Trimming took 5 bases from V and 3 from J; bases not matched to a gene: 5. The CDR3 bases are TGTGCCAGTAGTCGGACTAGCGGGGAACTCTACGAGCAGTACTTC. Its translation is CASSRTSGELYEQYF.

The chain links TRBV6-1 to TRBJ2-2; D remains ambiguous. The CDR3 is 13 amino acids. The germline gives CDR1 MNHNS, CDR2 SASEGT. Trimming stripped 6 bases from V and 7 bases from J, with 12 bases between. CDR3 region: CASRVLRGGELFF. The CDR3 nucleotides read TGTGCCAGCAGGGTCCTTCGAGGCGGGGAGCTGTTTTTT.

This clone has only a few counts. Written as DNA, the CDR3 is TGCGCCAGCAGCTTGGGTTCCGGTAAAGAGACCCAGTACTTC. The encoded protein is CASSLGSGKETQYF. V and J are TRBV5-1 and TRBJ2-5; D remains ambiguous. Germline V gene sequence: CDR1 SGHRS, CDR2 YFSETQ. Trimming shortened V by 0 bases and J by 3 bases, and 9 bases separated the two germline ends. This CDR3 has 14 residues.